This T cell receptor (beta chain) was profiled in a study of blood T cell repertoires in COVID-19. Study context: There were acute and convalescent COVID-19 samples, and they came from the United States, Italy and Spain.

Study processing details: How many nucleated cells were present was estimated from reference gene primer amplification. Profiled with immunoSEQ multiplex PCR; TCRdb holds only in-frame clones, not every one. The V and J calls and clone size are taken from that table; D and trimming were inferred from the DNA. The data show about 140,000 clones, 70% to 90% seen once. Germline V gives CDR1 SGHRS, CDR2 YFSETQ. The CDR3 sequence is 14 residues long. The V gene lost 4 bases and the J gene lost 5 bases, with 12 bases spanning the gap. The receptor was isolated from a woman aged 55-69 years with acute or convalescent COVID-19. V usage is TRBV5-1 and J usage is TRBJ2-2; weak D call: TRBD1 (6 bases). The sample was peripheral blood. CDR3 in DNA: TGCGCCAGCAGCCAGGACAGTCGTACCGGGGAGCTGTTTTTT. The encoded protein is CASSQDSRTGELFF.